These T cell receptor beta chains were read from a single sample in a study of CD8 T cells in Susac syndrome. TCRdb fed the immunoSEQ multiplex PCR reads into MiXCR, producing one record per CDR3 protein. The sample yields fewer than 200,000 distinct CDR3 sequences, 85% to 95% seen once. Specimen: CD4+ T cells from PBMCs. These receptors were collected from a human donor in good health. The CDR3 runs from the conserved cysteine through the conserved F or W. The order of the fields is D gene, J gene, clone size, V gene, CDR3 protein, CDR3 DNA. The D gene is left open where the match is weak. Clone size appears in some rows only: once, few, many, or a class for an expanded clone.

>-|TRBJ1-2|-|TRBV11-2
CASSLGVGLSYTF
TGTGCCAGCAGCTTAGGTGTCGGCTTGAGCTACACCTTC
>-|TRBJ2-7|-|TRBV29-1
CSVSGPTYEQYF
TGCAGCGTTTCCGGGCCGACCTACGAGCAGTACTTC
>-|TRBJ1-2|-|TRBV2
CAKEEGRGSGYTF
TGTGCCAAAGAGGAGGGGCGAGGAAGTGGCTACACCTTC
>TRBD2|TRBJ2-5|-|TRBV11-3
CASSPGLAGTEETQYF
TGTGCCAGCAGCCCTGGACTAGCGGGGACAGAAGAGACCCAGTACTTC
>-|TRBJ2-4|-|TRBV2
CASRKADQGSGNIQYF
TGTGCCAGCAGAAAAGCCGATCAGGGGTCAGGAAACATTCAGTACTTC
>-|TRBJ1-2|-|TRBV19
CATGSRMDYGYPF
TGTGCCACCGGGTCTAGGATGGACTATGGCTACCCTTTC
>-|TRBJ2-7|few|TRBV29-1
CSVEETAEQYF
TGCAGCGTTGAAGAAACGGCCGAGCAGTACTTC
>-|TRBJ1-1|-|TRBV20-1
CSATLGAWGTEAFF
TGCAGTGCCACGTTGGGGGCGTGGGGCACTGAAGCTTTCTTT
>TRBD1|TRBJ1-2|-|TRBV28
CASRPDRVGGYTF
TGTGCCAGCAGACCAGACAGGGTGGGAGGCTACACCTTC
>TRBD2|TRBJ2-3|-|TRBV7-3
CASSLLAGAARDTQYF
TGTGCCAGCAGCTTACTAGCGGGGGCCGCGCGGGATACGCAGTATTTT
>-|TRBJ2-5|once|TRBV29-1
CSVGRTGETQYF
TGCAGCGTTGGACGGACGGGAGAGACCCAGTACTTC
>TRBD2|TRBJ2-2|-|TRBV11-2
CASSPSGGPNTGELFF
TGTGCCAGCAGCCCGAGCGGGGGCCCTAACACCGGGGAGCTGTTTTTT